The 26 T cell receptor beta chains given below trace back to one sample, sequenced in a study of CD8 T cells in Susac syndrome. A quantity of roughly 0.5 to 1 ug RNA underwent reverse transcription using random hexamers. Each CDR3 protein gets one entry after TCRdb re-called the immunoSEQ multiplex PCR reads with MiXCR. The data show 69,000 or so distinct CDR3 sequences, about 94% seen once. Material: CD8+ T cells from PBMCs. The origin of the receptors is a human donor with multiple sclerosis.

The chain has TRBV27 and TRBJ2-1; possibly TRBD1 for D (6 bases). This CDR3 comprises 13 residues. V lost 3 bases, J lost 6 bases, and 9 bases lay in between. The germline CDR1 and CDR2 sequences are MNHEY and SMNVEV (reference sequence). CDR3 nucleotides: TGTGCCAGCAGTTTTGCAGGGGCCAATGAGCAGTTCTTC. This codes for CASSFAGANEQFF.

This chain joins TRBV20-1 and TRBJ2-1; either TRBD1 or TRBD2 may supply D (5 bases each). CDR1 and CDR2 from the germline V gene are DFQATT and SNEGSKA (reference sequence). This CDR3 spans 15 amino acids. The germline V and J ends were trimmed by 4 bases and 1 base, with 14 bases remaining between them. For the CDR3, the DNA is TGCAGTGCTACCCAGTGGGGGTGGTCCTACAATGAGCAGTTCTTC. Translating gives CSATQWGWSYNEQFF.

The chain links TRBV5-6 to TRBJ2-1, with D possibly being TRBD1 (5 bases). V dropped 1 base and J dropped 7 bases, with 12 bases sitting between them. The CDR3 runs 14 residues. Germline CDR1 is SGHDT and CDR2 is YYEEEE. The CDR3 bases are TGTGCCAGCAGCTTGAATCCAGGGCAGAATGAGCAGTTCTTC. Translated, it gives CASSLNPGQNEQFF.

The genes are TRBV19 and TRBJ2-1, with a tentative D call TRBD2 (6 bases). In germline, CDR1 is LNHDA, CDR2 SQIVND (reference sequence). With 1 base removed from V and 6 bases from J, the gap between germline ends came to 16 bases. The CDR3 has 16 residues. The CDR3 coding sequence is TGTGCCAGTAGTATAGTAGGGACTTATCGGCCCAATGAGCAGTTCTTC. It specifies CASSIVGTYRPNEQFF.

The chain is built from TRBV6-2 or TRBV6-3 and TRBJ1-1; D call uncertain. Per the germline V gene, CDR1 is MNHEY and CDR2 is SVGEGT. Trimming removed 1 base at V and 0 bases at J, with 9 bases between. The CDR3 totals 15 residues. CDR3 nucleotides: TGTGCCAGCAGTTACTGGTCCGGATTGAACACTGAAGCTTTCTTT. It yields the protein CASSYWSGLNTEAFF.

The chain carries TRBV13 and TRBJ2-7; 9 bases agree with TRBD1. CDR1 is PRHDT and CDR2 is FYEKMQ in the germline V gene (reference sequence). J gave up 0 bases and V 3 bases, and 3 bases lay outside the gene matches. The CDR3 has 15 residues. CDR3 loop: CASSFLGQGSYEQYF. In DNA, the CDR3 is TGTGCCAGCAGCTTTTTGGGACAGGGCTCCTACGAGCAGTACTTC. The full variable domain, completed using reference TRBV13 and TRBJ2-7, is AAGVIQSPRHLIKEKRETATLKCYPIPRHDTVYWYQQGPGQDPQFLISFYEKMQSDKGSIPDRFSAQQFSDYHSELNMSSLELGDSALYFCASSFLGQGSYEQYFGPGTRLTVT.

The gene calls are TRBV20-1 and TRBJ2-5; 7 bases match TRBD1. This CDR3 has 17 residues. CDR1 DFQATT and CDR2 SNEGSKA come from the germline V gene (reference sequence). Trimming removed 5 bases from V and 0 bases from J; junction bases left unmatched: 15. In DNA, the CDR3 is TGCAGTGCTGAAAGACAGGGCCCTCTCATGTACCAAGAGACCCAGTACTTC. It codes for CSAERQGPLMYQETQYF.

V is TRBV27 and J is TRBJ2-3; either TRBD1 or TRBD2 may supply D (5 bases each). The germline V and J ends were trimmed by 4 bases and 0 bases, with 8 bases remaining between them. From germline, CDR1 is MNHEY and CDR2 SMNVEV (reference sequence). The CDR3 is 14 residues long. The CDR3 DNA sequence: TGTGCCAGCAGTTCGGGACCGAGCACAGATACGCAGTATTTT. Its protein is CASSSGPSTDTQYF.

The chain links TRBV20-1 to TRBJ1-1; D uncertain. The CDR3 runs to 12 residues. Trimming removed 3 bases from V and 3 bases from J, with 8 bases in between. CDR1 DFQATT and CDR2 SNEGSKA come from the germline V gene (reference sequence). The CDR3 sequence: CSASNTDTEAFF. The CDR3 DNA follows: TGCAGTGCTAGTAACACTGACACTGAAGCTTTCTTT.

This chain uses TRBV20-1 with TRBJ2-7; possible D gene TRBD1, 5 bases. V was cut by 2 bases and J by 0 bases, with 8 bases left in between. The CDR3 extends over 13 amino acids. Germline CDR1 reads DFQATT; CDR2 reads SNEGSKA (reference sequence). DNA of the CDR3: TGCAGTGCTAGAACACAGGACTCCTACGAGCAGTACTTC. Translating gives CSARTQDSYEQYF.

V gene TRBV4-3 combines with J gene TRBJ2-1, with TRBD2 identical over 8 bases. V was clipped by 5 bases and J by 4 bases; unmatched bases: 7. CDR3 size: 15 residues. CDR1 and CDR2 (germline): LGHNA, YSLEER. The CDR3, as DNA: TGCGCCAGCAGCTCGGGGGGCGGGGGGTACAATGAGCAGTTCTTC. This codes for CASSSGGGGYNEQFF.

The chain recombines TRBV12-3 or TRBV12-4 with TRBJ1-3, with TRBD1 identical over 7 bases. This CDR3 comprises 14 residues. V shed 7 bases and J 4 bases; nucleotides not matched to a gene: 7. CDR3 coding DNA: TGTGCCAGCACTCGAACAGGGGTAGGAAACACCATATATTTT. Its protein is CASTRTGVGNTIYF.

The V gene is TRBV7-9, the J gene TRBJ2-1; 7 positions agree with TRBD2. V was pared by 5 bases and J by 4 bases, with 11 bases of the junction left unmatched. CDR1 SEHNR and CDR2 FQNEAQ come from the germline V gene (reference sequence). The CDR3 runs 16 residues. CDR3 protein: CASSRSSGLGYNEQFF. Here the CDR3 DNA reads TGTGCCAGCAGCCGCTCTAGCGGACTAGGGTACAATGAGCAGTTCTTC.

On this clonotype itself: Sequence at one end of the junction differs from germline and may be a read error. The chain combines TRBV13 with TRBJ1-2, with TRBD1 matching over 9 bases. CDR1 is PRHDT and CDR2 is FYEKMQ in the germline V gene (reference sequence). The CDR3 is 15 residues long. The CDR3 bases are TGTGCCTGCAGCTTAGAGGGGGACAGGGTTAATGGCTACACCTTC. Its translation: CACSLEGDRVNGYTF.

V and J are TRBV4-3 and TRBJ2-7; TRBD1 aligns across 8 bases. Germline values: CDR1 LGHNA, CDR2 YSLEER. CDR3 length: 14 amino acids. The V and J ends lost 4 bases and 3 bases, in that order; junction bases with no gene match: 5. The CDR3 sequence: CASSPDRDFYEQYF. In DNA form, the CDR3 reads TGCGCCAGCAGCCCGGACAGGGACTTCTACGAGCAGTACTTC.

There are a few counts of this clonotype. The rearrangement joins TRBV7-9 to TRBJ2-7; D unresolved. CDR3 length equals 13 residues. V lost 0 bases to trimming and J lost 4 bases, with 7 bases between them. Germline assignment: CDR1 SEHNR and CDR2 FQNEAQ (reference sequence). The CDR3 loop is CASSLALGYEQYF. The CDR3 DNA reads TGTGCCAGCAGCTTAGCGCTTGGATACGAGCAGTACTTC.

The chain combines TRBV6-1 with TRBJ2-7, with 8 bases fitting TRBD1. V lost 6 bases and J lost 2; bases outside the gene matches: 6. The CDR3 runs 14 residues. Germline loops: CDR1 MNHNS, CDR2 SASEGT. CDR3 protein: CASRTGQAAYEQYF. For the CDR3, the DNA is TGTGCCAGCAGGACGGGACAGGCAGCCTACGAGCAGTACTTC.

The chain has TRBV4-1 and TRBJ2-5; D is possibly TRBD1 (6 bases). This CDR3 contains 15 residues. The V end lost 0 bases, the J end lost 4 bases, and 12 bases lay between the germline ends. Germline V lookup: CDR1 MGHRA, CDR2 YSYEKL. For the CDR3, the DNA is TGCGCCAGCAGCCAAGATTCAGGGGCTGGAGAGACCCAGTACTTC. This sequence encodes CASSQDSGAGETQYF.

The V and J genes are TRBV4-1 and TRBJ2-1; D is uncertain. Germline-derived CDR1 and CDR2 are MGHRA and YSYEKL. This CDR3 comprises 16 residues. V shed 0 bases and J shed 0 bases, with 9 bases lying between them. DNA of the CDR3: TGCGCCAGCAGCCAAGATCTCGTTAGCTCCTACAATGAGCAGTTCTTC. This codes for CASSQDLVSSYNEQFF.

This chain links TRBV3-1 with TRBJ2-7; maybe TRBD2 (6 bases). With 0 bases removed from V and 5 bases from J, the gap between germline ends came to 14 bases. CDR3 size: 15 residues. Germline loops: CDR1 LGHDT, CDR2 YNNKEL (reference sequence). CDR3 sequence: CASSQDIRRVNEQYF. The DNA of the CDR3 is TGTGCCAGCAGCCAAGATATAAGGAGGGTAAACGAGCAGTACTTC.

The chain is built from TRBV14 and TRBJ2-3; 9 bases match TRBD1. The CDR3 is made up of 14 amino acids. After removal of 4 bases from V and 7 bases from J, the junction contained 6 bases not matched to a gene. CDR1 and CDR2 (germline): SGHDN, FVKESK. The CDR3 bases are TGTGCCAGCAGCCGGACAGGGGAGGTGAATACGCAGTATTTT. It translates to CASSRTGEVNTQYF.

The V gene is TRBV7-2, the J gene TRBJ2-3, with TRBD2 matching over 8 bases. The CDR3 runs 14 residues. The V gene's germline CDR1 is SGHTA and CDR2 FQGNSA. J lost 9 bases, V lost 5 bases, and 10 bases had no gene match. The DNA of the CDR3 is TGTGCCAGCAGCCCTACAGCGGGAGCCGAGACGCAGTATTTT. It translates to CASSPTAGAETQYF.

This clonotype was seen only once. The chain links TRBV3-1 to TRBJ2-1; 7 bases fit TRBD2. The CDR3 length is 15 residues. After removal of 3 bases from V and 0 bases from J, the junction contained 2 bases not matched to a gene. Looked up from germline, CDR1 is LGHDT and CDR2 is YNNKEL (reference sequence). CDR3: CASSQGGGSYNEQFF. Written as DNA, the CDR3 is TGTGCCAGCAGCCAGGGCGGGGGCTCCTACAATGAGCAGTTCTTC.

Here the CDR3 reads CASRAGQGGSPLHF. Written as DNA, the CDR3 is TGTGCCAGCAGGGCGGGGCAGGGGGGTTCACCCCTCCACTTT. This rearrangement joins TRBV7-6 to TRBJ1-6; 7 bases match TRBD1. V gave up 6 bases and J gave up 9 bases; unmatched junction bases: 8. Per germline, CDR1 SGHVS and CDR2 FNYEAQ. The CDR3 totals 14 residues. The full variable domain, rest sourced from reference TRBV7-6 and TRBJ1-6, is GAGVSQSPRYKVTKRGQDVALRCDPISGHVSLYWYRQALGQGPEFLTYFNYEAQQDKSGLPNDRFSAERPEGSISTLTIQRTEQRDSAMYRCASRAGQGGSPLHFGNGTRLTVT.

This sequence joins TRBV9 and TRBJ2-5, with D tentatively TRBD2 (5 bases). Germline values: CDR1 SGDLS, CDR2 YYNGEE. V lost 3 bases to trimming and J lost 5 bases, with 5 bases between them. This CDR3 has 11 residues. The CDR3 DNA reads as TGTGCCAGCAGCGCGGGGGAGACCCAGTACTTC. Its translation is CASSAGETQYF.

V gene TRBV11-2 combines with J gene TRBJ2-3; D is perhaps TRBD1 or TRBD2 (7 bases each). V was cut by 7 bases and J by 7 bases, with 12 bases left in between. Germline CDR1 reads SGHAT; CDR2 reads FQNNGV. The CDR3 sequence is 12 residues long. CDR3 DNA sequence: TGTGCCAGCACCCAGGGGGGGAATACGCAGTATTTT. It is translated as CASTQGGNTQYF.